This TCR beta chain was documented in a study of cytomegalovirus exposure and HLA in healthy donors. Findings and caveats of the study: Earlier analysis yielded a pattern in which most TCR beta V segments were productive about 90% or about 30% of the time. Highly shared variants forming one cluster were likely a sequencing artifact. Listed as cytomegalovirus-associated were 150 to 200 TCR beta chains.

As regards this clone: What it binds is not known.

CDR3 length: 14 residues. The V and J ends lost 7 bases and 8 bases, in that order; junction bases with no gene match: 11. Germline V gene data show CDR1 as SNHLY and CDR2 as FYNNEI. 13 Jbeta primers and 60 Vbeta primers were used for the PCR. TCRdb keeps only in-frame clones here, not all; method: immunoSEQ multiplex PCR. The sample lists approximately 190,000 clones, over 70% occurring once. The sample consisted of PBMCs. V usage is TRBV2 and J usage is TRBJ1-2; 9 bases line up with TRBD1. This sequence was found in a man over 45 in good health and CMV-seronegative. As DNA, the CDR3 is TGTGCCAGCACTCCAGGACAGGGGATCTACGGCTACACCTTC. This gives the protein CASTPGQGIYGYTF.